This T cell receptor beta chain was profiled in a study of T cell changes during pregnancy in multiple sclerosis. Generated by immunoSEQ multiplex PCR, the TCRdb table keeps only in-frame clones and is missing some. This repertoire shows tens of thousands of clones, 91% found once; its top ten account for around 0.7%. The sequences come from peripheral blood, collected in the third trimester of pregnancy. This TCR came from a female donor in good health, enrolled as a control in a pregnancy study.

The CDR3 spells CASSFGPGQDTQYF. CDR3 bases: TGTGCCAGCAGTTTTGGTCCGGGACAGGATACGCAGTATTTT. The chain recombines TRBV6-6 with TRBJ2-3; 7 nucleotides line up with TRBD1. The trim removed 4 bases at V and 6 bases at J, leaving 7 bases unmatched. The length of the CDR3 is 14 residues. Germline loops: CDR1 MNHNY, CDR2 SVGAGI (reference sequence).